This T cell receptor (beta chain) was found in a study of blood T cells in healthy people across ages. A second PCR of about 7 to 12 cycles used a sample-barcoded 5' primer and a J-beta primer mix. Each cDNA molecule carried a tag from a template-switch adaptor that contained 12 random nucleotides. TCRdb passed the 5' RACE reads through MiXCR, listing each CDR3 protein once. The data show more than 650,000 distinct CDR3 sequences, approximately 24% seen once. Study-level findings and limits: Calculation of diversity from one million T cells yielded estimates considered to be underestimates.

In regard to this clonotype: As yet, its antigen is unknown.

The ends were cut back, 5 bases at V and 4 bases at J, with 9 bases in the middle. Germline CDR1 is DFQATT and CDR2 is SNEGSKA (reference sequence). This CDR3 is 12 amino acids long. Donors were healthy Caucasian individuals from Russia aged roughly 6 to 90. The data also belong to a second study, concerning T cells of mothers and their children.

The sample taken for sequencing was blood. The rearrangement uses TRBV20-1 and TRBJ1-3; D gene unclear. The source is a boy aged 5-17 years in good health. DNA for the CDR3: TGCAGTGCTTATATCCCCGGAAACACCATATATTTT. This encodes CSAYIPGNTIYF.